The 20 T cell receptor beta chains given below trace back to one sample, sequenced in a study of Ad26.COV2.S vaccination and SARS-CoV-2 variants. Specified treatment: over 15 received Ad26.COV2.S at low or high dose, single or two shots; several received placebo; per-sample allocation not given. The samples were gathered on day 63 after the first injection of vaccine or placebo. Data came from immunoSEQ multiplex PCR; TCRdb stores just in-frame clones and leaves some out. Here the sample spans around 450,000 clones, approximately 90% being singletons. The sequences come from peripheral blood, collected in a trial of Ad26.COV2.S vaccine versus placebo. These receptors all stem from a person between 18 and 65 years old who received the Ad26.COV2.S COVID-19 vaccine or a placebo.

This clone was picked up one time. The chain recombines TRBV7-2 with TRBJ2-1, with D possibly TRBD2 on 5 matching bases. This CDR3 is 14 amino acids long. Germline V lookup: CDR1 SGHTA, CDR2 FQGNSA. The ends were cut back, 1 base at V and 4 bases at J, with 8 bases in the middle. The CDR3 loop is CASSLGAVYNEQFF. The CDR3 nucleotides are TGTGCCAGCAGCTTAGGAGCGGTATACAATGAGCAGTTCTTC.

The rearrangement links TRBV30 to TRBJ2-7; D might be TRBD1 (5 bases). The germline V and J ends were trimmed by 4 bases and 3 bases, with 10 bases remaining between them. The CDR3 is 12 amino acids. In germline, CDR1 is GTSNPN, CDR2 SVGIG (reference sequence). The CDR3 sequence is CAWKVQDYEQYF. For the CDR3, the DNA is TGTGCCTGGAAGGTACAGGACTACGAGCAGTACTTC.

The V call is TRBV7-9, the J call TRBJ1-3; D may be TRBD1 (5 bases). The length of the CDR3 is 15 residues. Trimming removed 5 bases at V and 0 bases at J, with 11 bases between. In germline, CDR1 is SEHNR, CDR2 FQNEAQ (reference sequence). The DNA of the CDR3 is TGTGCCAGCAGCCCGAGGGGCAACTCTGGAAACACCATATATTTT. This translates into CASSPRGNSGNTIYF.

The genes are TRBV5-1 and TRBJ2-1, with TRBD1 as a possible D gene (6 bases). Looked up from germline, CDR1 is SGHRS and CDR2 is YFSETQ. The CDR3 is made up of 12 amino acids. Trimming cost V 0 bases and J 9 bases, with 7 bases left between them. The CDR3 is CASSLDRAEQFF. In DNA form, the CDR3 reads TGCGCCAGCAGCTTGGACAGGGCTGAGCAGTTCTTC.

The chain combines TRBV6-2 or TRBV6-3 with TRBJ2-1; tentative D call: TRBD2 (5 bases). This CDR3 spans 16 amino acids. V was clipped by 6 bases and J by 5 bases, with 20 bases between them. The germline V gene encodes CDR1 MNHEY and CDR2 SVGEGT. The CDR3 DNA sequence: TGTGCCAGCAGCCCTACTAGTCCTAGATACCACAATGAGCAGTTCTTC. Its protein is CASSPTSPRYHNEQFF.

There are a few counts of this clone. CDR3 protein: CASSLLAGGLHEQYF. CDR3 nucleotides: TGTGCCAGCAGCCTTCTAGCGGGAGGACTCCACGAGCAGTACTTC. This rearrangement joins TRBV3-1 (or the pseudogene TRBV3-2) to TRBJ2-7; 11 bases fit TRBD2. The CDR3 is 15 residues long. V lost 4 bases and J lost 5; bases outside the gene matches: 7. CDR1 and CDR2 (germline): LGHDT, YNNKEL (reference sequence).

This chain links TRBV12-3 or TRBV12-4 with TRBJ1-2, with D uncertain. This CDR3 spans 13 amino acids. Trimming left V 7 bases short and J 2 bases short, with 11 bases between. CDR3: CASTPSMNYGYTF. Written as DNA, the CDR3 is TGTGCCAGCACCCCAAGCATGAACTATGGCTACACCTTC.

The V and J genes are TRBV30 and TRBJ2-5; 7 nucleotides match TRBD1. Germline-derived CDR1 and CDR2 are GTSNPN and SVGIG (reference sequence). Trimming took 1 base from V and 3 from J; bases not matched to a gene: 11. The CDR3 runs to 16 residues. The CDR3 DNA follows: TGTGCCTGGAGTGGGGCCCGGACAGGAGTAGAAGAGACCCAGTACTTC. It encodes CAWSGARTGVEETQYF.

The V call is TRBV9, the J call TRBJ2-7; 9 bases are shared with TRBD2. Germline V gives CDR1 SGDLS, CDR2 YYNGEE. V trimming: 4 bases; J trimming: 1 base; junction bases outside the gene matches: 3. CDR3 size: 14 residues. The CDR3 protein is CASSPSGVSYEQYF. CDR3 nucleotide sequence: TGTGCCAGCAGCCCTAGCGGGGTATCCTACGAGCAGTACTTC.

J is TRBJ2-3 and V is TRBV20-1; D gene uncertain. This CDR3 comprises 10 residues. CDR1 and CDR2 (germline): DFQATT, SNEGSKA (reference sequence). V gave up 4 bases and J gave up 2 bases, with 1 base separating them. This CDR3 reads CSANTDTQYF. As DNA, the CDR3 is TGCAGTGCTAACACAGATACGCAGTATTTT.

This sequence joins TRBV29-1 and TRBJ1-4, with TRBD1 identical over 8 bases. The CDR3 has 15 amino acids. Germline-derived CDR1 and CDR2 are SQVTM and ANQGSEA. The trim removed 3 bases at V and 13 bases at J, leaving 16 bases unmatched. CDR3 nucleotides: TGCAGCGTTGAGGGCCCCGGGACAGGTCAATCGACACTGTTTTTT. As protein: CSVEGPGTGQSTLFF.

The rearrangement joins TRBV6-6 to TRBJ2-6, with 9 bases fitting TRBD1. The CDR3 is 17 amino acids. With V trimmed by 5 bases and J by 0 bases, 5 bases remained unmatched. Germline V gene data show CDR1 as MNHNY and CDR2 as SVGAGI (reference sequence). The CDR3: CASSRDRASSGANVLTF. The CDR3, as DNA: TGTGCCAGCAGTCGGGACAGGGCCTCCTCTGGGGCCAACGTCCTGACTTTC.

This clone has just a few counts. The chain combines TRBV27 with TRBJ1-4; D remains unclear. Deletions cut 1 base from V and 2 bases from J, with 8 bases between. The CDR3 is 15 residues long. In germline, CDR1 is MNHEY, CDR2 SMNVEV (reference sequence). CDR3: CASSLWGATNEKLFF. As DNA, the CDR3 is TGTGCCAGCAGTTTATGGGGAGCGACTAATGAAAAACTGTTTTTT.

The CDR3 region is CASSIAQGITEAFF. The CDR3, as DNA: TGTGCCAGTAGTATCGCACAGGGAATCACTGAAGCTTTCTTT. The J gene is TRBJ1-1, the V gene TRBV19; tentatively, D is TRBD1 (6 bases). Looked up from germline, CDR1 is LNHDA and CDR2 is SQIVND (reference sequence). V lost 3 bases and J lost 4, with 12 bases in between. CDR3 size: 14 residues.

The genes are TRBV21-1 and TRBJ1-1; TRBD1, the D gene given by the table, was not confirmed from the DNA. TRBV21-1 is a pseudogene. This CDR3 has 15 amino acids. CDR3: CASRDRENMNTEAFF. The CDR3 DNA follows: TGTGCCAGCCGCGACAGGGAAAATATGAACACTGAAGCTTTCTTT.

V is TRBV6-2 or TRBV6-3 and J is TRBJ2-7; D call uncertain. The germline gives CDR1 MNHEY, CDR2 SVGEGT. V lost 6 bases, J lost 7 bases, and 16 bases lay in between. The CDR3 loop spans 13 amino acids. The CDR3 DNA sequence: TGTGCCAGCAGCTCCTCCAGGTTAGGTGAGCAGTACTTC. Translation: CASSSSRLGEQYF.

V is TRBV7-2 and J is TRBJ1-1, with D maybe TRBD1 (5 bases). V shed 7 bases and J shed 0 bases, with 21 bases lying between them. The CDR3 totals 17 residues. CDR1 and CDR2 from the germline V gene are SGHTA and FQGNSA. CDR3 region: CASKKWGTATLNTEAFF. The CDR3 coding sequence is TGTGCCAGCAAAAAATGGGGCACGGCGACTCTGAACACTGAAGCTTTCTTT.

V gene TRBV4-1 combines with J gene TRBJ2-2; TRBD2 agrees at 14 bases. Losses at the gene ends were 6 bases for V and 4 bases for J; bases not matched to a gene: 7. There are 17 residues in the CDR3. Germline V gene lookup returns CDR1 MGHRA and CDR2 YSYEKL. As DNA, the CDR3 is TGCGCCAGCAGACCGACTAGCGGGAGGGCCGGCACCGGGGAGCTGTTTTTT. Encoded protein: CASRPTSGRAGTGELFF.

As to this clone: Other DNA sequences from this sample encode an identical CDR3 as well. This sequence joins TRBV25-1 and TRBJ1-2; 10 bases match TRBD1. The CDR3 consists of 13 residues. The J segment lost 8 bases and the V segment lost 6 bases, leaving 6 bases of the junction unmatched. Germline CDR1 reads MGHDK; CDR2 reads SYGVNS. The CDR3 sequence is CASSPTGGGGYTF. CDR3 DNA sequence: TGTGCCAGCAGCCCGACAGGGGGCGGCGGCTACACCTTC.

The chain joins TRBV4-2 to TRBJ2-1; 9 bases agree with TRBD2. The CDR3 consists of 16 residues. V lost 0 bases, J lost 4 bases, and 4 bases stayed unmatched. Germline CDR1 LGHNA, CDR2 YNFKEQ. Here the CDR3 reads CASSQEPTSGYNEQFF. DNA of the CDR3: TGTGCCAGCAGCCAAGAACCGACTAGCGGATACAATGAGCAGTTCTTC.